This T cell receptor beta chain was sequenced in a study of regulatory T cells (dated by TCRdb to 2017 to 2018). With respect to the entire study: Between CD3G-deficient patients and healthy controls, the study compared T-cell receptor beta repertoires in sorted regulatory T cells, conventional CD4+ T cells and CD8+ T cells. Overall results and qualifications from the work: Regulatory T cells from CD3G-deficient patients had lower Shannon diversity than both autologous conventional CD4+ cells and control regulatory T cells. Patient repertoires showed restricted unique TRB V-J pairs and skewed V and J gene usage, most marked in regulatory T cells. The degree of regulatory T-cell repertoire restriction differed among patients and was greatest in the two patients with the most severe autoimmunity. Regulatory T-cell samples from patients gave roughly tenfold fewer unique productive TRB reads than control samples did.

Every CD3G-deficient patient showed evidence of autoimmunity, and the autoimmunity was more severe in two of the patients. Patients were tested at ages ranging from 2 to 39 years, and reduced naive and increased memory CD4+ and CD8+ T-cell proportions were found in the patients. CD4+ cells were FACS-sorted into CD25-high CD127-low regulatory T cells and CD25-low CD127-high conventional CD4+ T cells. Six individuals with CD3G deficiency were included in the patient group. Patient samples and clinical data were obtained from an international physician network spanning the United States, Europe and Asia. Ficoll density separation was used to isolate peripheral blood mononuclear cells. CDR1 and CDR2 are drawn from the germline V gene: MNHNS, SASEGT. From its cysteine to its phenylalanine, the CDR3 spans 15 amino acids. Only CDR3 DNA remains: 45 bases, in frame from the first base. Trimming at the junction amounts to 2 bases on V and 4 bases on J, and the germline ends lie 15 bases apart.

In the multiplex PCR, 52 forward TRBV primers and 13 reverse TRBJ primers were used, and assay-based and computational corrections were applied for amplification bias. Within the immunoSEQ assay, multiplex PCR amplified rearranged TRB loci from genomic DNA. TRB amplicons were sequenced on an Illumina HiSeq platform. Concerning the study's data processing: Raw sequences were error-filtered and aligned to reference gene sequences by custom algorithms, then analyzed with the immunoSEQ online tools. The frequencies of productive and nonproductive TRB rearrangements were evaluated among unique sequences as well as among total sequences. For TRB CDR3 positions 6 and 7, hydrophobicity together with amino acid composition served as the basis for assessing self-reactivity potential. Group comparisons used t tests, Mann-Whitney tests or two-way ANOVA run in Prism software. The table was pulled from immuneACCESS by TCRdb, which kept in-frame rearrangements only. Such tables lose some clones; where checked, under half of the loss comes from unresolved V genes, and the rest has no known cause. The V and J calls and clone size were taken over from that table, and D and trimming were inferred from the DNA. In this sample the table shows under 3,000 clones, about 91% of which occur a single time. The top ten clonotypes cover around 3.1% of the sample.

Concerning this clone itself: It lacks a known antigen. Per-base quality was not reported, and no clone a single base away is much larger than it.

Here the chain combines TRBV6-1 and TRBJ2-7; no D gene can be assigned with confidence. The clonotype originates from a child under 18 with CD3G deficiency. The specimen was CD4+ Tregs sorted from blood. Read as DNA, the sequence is TGTGCCAGCAGTGAATGGGCAGGAAGAAGATACGAGCAGTACTTC. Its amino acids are CASSEWAGRRYEQYF.